This paragraph reports one TCR beta chain. Tagging with unique molecular identifiers was applied to individual cDNA molecules. TCRdb reprocessed the 5' RACE reads with MiXCR, giving one entry per CDR3 protein. Among 35,000 to 40,000 distinct CDR3 sequences listed, roughly 5% were seen once. This CDR3 contains 19 residues. J gave up 5 bases and V 0 bases, and 15 bases lay outside the gene matches. CDR1 is LNHNV, CDR2 YYDKDF, per germline (reference sequence). The record originates from a study of early T cells in non-severe SARS-CoV-2 infection. The clonotype was recovered from an adult who was a healthcare worker with PCR-confirmed SARS-CoV-2 infection or an uninfected control (not recorded which). The rearrangement links TRBV15 to TRBJ2-2; 7 bases agree with TRBD1. Sequencing used whole blood. CDR3 nucleotide sequence: TGTGCCACCAGCAGAGATACCCCATTTCAACAGGGGTGGACCGGGGAGCTGTTTTTT. It is translated as CATSRDTPFQQGWTGELFF.